The clone carrying this T cell receptor (beta chain) was found many times. Its antigen is still unknown. The germline gives CDR1 DFQATT, CDR2 SNEGSKA (reference sequence). The CDR3 loop spans 14 amino acids. J was trimmed by 7 bases and V by 1 base; bases with no gene match: 7. This record belongs to a study of type 1 regulatory T cells. Overall study: This in vitro CD4 product, T-allo10, is enriched for Tr1 cells and alloantigen-specific.

TCRdb re-derived calls from the reads in MiXCR, one entry per CDR3 protein. The sample includes 15,000 or so distinct CDR3 sequences, roughly 15% seen only once; the top ten take 15%. The receptor was isolated from a human donor in good health. This chain links TRBV20-1 with TRBJ1-1; 9 bases align to TRBD1. The material sequenced was cultured T cells, either the whole culture or a sorted T cell fraction (not recorded which). The CDR3 protein is CSARARDRVGEAFF. In nucleotides, the CDR3 is TGCAGTGCTAGAGCCCGGGACAGGGTTGGTGAAGCTTTCTTT.